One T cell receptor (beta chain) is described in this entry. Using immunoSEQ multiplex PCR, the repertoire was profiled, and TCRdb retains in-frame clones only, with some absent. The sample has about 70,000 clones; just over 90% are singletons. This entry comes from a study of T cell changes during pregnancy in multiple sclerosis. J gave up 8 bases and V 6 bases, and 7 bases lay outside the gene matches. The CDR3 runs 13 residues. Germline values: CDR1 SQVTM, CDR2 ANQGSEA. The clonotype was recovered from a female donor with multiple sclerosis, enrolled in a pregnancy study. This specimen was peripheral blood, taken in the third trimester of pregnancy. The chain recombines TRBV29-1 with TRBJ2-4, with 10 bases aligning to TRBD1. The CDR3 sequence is CSVPGQGLDIQYF. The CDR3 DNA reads TGCAGCGTGCCGGGACAGGGGTTAGACATTCAGTACTTC.